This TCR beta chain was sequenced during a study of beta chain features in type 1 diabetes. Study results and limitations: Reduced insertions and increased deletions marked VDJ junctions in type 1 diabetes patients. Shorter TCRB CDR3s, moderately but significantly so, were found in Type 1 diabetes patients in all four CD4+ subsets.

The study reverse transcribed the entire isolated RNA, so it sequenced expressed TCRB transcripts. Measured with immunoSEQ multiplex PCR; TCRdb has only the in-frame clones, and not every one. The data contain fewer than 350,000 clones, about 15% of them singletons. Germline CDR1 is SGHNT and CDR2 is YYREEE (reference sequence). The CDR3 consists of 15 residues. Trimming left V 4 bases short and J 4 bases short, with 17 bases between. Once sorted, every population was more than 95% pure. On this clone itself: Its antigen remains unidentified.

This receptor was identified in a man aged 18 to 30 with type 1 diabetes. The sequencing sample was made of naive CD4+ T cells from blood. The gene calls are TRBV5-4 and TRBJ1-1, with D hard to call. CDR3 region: CASSLEAGLPTEAFF. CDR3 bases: TGTGCCAGCAGCCTCGAAGCGGGCCTTCCCACTGAAGCTTTCTTT.